Included here is one T cell receptor beta chain sequence, with context. No antigen is known for it. The data originate from a study of T cells expressing NK-cell markers. Study-level background: TCR beta repertoires came from sorted CD3+CD56+NKG2C+, CD3+CD56+NKG2C- and CD3+CD56-NKG2C+ T cells. Seropositivity for HCMV was found in seven of the eight sequenced donors, with one seronegative. Study observations and caveats: Four donors likewise had their CD3+CD56-NKG2C+ fraction led by these clonotypes.

Following a re-call of the 5' RACE reads, TCRdb has one entry per CDR3 protein and lacks DNA. This table lists 200,000 to 300,000 distinct CDR3 sequences. Germline lookup yields CDR1 SGHRS and CDR2 YFSETQ. The CDR3 consists of 13 residues. The sample was blood T cells: a sorted CD56 or NKG2C T cell subset, CD4+ or CD8+ T cells, or bulk PBMC T cells (not recorded which). The V call is TRBV5-1, the J call TRBJ1-1; TCRdb's D gene call, TRBD1, goes unchecked for lack of DNA. This receptor was identified in a man in his late teens or twenties in good health. The CDR3 spells CASGRGYGTEAFF.